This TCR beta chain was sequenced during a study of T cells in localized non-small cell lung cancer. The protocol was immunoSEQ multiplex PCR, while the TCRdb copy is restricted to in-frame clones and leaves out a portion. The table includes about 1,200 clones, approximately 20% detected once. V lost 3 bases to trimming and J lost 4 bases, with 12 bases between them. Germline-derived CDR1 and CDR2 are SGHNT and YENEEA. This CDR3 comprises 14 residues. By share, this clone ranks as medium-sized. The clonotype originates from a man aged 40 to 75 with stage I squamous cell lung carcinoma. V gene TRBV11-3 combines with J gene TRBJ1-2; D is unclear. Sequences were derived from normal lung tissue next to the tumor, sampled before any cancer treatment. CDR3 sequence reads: CASSLISYSYGYTF. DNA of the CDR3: TGTGCCAGCAGCTTGATAAGTTATTCCTATGGCTACACCTTC.